These T cell receptor beta chains were read from a single sample in a study of regulatory T cells in long-lasting Graves disease. TCRdb reanalysed the multiplex PCR reads using MiXCR and keeps one entry per CDR3 protein. This sample carries roughly 400,000 distinct CDR3 sequences, around 17% of them seen once, and the ten largest clones take about a quarter. These same data were also listed under a study on T cells in Graves' hyperthyroidism and ophthalmopathy.

Material: peripheral blood mononuclear cells (PBMCs), obtained at new diagnosis, from a patient treated with antithyroid drugs. Receptors were obtained from a woman younger than 30 with Graves disease. Both conserved end residues are part of each CDR3. Each record gives: V gene, clone size, J gene, CDR3 length, D gene, CDR3 DNA, CDR3 protein. D genes are given only for firm matches. Where a row states a size, it is once, few, many or the class of an expanded clone; other rows omit it.

V: TRBV19
size: .
J: TRBJ2-2
length: 13
D: .
DNA: TGTGCCAGTACAAGAGATCGGGGCGGGGAGCTGTTTTTT
CDR3: CASTRDRGGELFF

V: TRBV7-9
size: .
J: TRBJ2-3
length: 14
D: .
DNA: TGTGCCAGCAGCTTAGGGACTTCATCTGATACGCAGTATTTT
CDR3: CASSLGTSSDTQYF

V: TRBV27
size: few
J: TRBJ2-3
length: 15
D: .
DNA: TGTGCCAGCAGGGCTTGGGAGGGGGGGACAGATACGCAGTATTTT
CDR3: CASRAWEGGTDTQYF

V: TRBV5-6
size: many
J: TRBJ2-1
length: 15
D: TRBD2
DNA: TGTGCCAGCAGCTTCTGGACTAGCGGACACAATGAGCAGTTCTTC
CDR3: CASSFWTSGHNEQFF

V: TRBV20-1
size: many
J: TRBJ2-7
length: 13
D: .
DNA: TGCAGTGCTAGTGCCGGAGCTGGCTACGAGCAGTACTTC
CDR3: CSASAGAGYEQYF

V: TRBV28
size: many
J: TRBJ2-5
length: 15
D: .
DNA: TGTGCCAGCAGTTTAAACGGGAACTCGAGAGAGACCCAGTACTTC
CDR3: CASSLNGNSRETQYF

V: TRBV6-1
size: few
J: TRBJ2-7
length: 14
D: .
DNA: TGTGCCAGCAATGACTCCGGGGGCAGGTACGAGCAGTACTTC
CDR3: CASNDSGGRYEQYF

V: TRBV7-8
size: .
J: TRBJ1-1
length: 13
D: .
DNA: TGTGCCAGCAGCTTAGTTGACCTCACTGAAGCTTTCTTT
CDR3: CASSLVDLTEAFF

V: TRBV6-1
size: .
J: TRBJ2-2
length: 15
D: .
DNA: TGTGCCAGCAGGGAACGGGACAATCCCCCGGGGGAGCTGTTTTTT
CDR3: CASRERDNPPGELFF

V: TRBV6-5
size: .
J: TRBJ2-3
length: 17
D: TRBD2
DNA: TGTGCCAGCAGTTACTCACCCCCAGCGGGAGGCACAGATACGCAGTATTTT
CDR3: CASSYSPPAGGTDTQYF

V: TRBV15
size: few
J: TRBJ1-6
length: 15
D: .
DNA: TGTGCCACCAGAGACGGGAGTCTGAGGAATTCACCCCTCCACTTT
CDR3: CATRDGSLRNSPLHF

V: TRBV18
size: few
J: TRBJ2-1
length: 15
D: TRBD2
DNA: TGTGCCAGCTCACCACCGGCTAGCGGGAGTGCTGAGCAGTTCTTC
CDR3: CASSPPASGSAEQFF

V: TRBV7-2
size: .
J: TRBJ1-2
length: 13
D: .
DNA: TGTGCCGGCAGCTTAAATGGCAATTATGGCTACACCTTC
CDR3: CAGSLNGNYGYTF

V: TRBV20-1
size: many
J: TRBJ2-1
length: 14
D: .
DNA: TGCAGTGCCAATATTGTAATTACCTACAATGAGCAGTTCTTC
CDR3: CSANIVITYNEQFF

V: TRBV20-1
size: .
J: TRBJ2-1
length: 14
D: TRBD2
DNA: TGCAGTGCTAGAGTTGCGGGAGTGGGGGTGAAGCAGTTCTTC
CDR3: CSARVAGVGVKQFF

V: TRBV28
size: many
J: TRBJ2-3
length: 15
D: TRBD2
DNA: TGTGCCAGCAGTTTTATGTGGGGAGGGACAGATACGCAGTATTTT
CDR3: CASSFMWGGTDTQYF

V: TRBV20-1
size: few
J: TRBJ2-7
length: 14
D: .
DNA: TGCAGTGCCGGCCCCCAGGGTGTAGTTTACGAGCAGTACTTC
CDR3: CSAGPQGVVYEQYF

V: TRBV27
size: few
J: TRBJ2-2
length: 14
D: TRBD1
DNA: TGTGCCAGCATGACAGGGGCCAACACCGGGGAGCTGTTTTTT
CDR3: CASMTGANTGELFF

V: TRBV6-1
size: few
J: TRBJ2-7
length: 14
D: .
DNA: TGTGCCAGCAGTGAAATCCCGAGCTCCTACGAGCAGTACTTC
CDR3: CASSEIPSSYEQYF

V: TRBV6-2/TRBV6-3
size: many
J: TRBJ2-5
length: 14
D: TRBD1
DNA: TGTGCCAGCAGCTACTGGGACAGGCAAGAGACCCAGTACTTC
CDR3: CASSYWDRQETQYF

V: TRBV9
size: many
J: TRBJ2-3
length: 14
D: .
DNA: TGTGCCAGCAGCGTAACGGTCCAGGCAGATACGCAGTATTTT
CDR3: CASSVTVQADTQYF

V: TRBV20-1
size: .
J: TRBJ2-1
length: 18
D: TRBD2
DNA: TGCAGTGCTAGAGATTACTCGGGACTAGCGGGAGGGTACAATGAGCAGTTCTTC
CDR3: CSARDYSGLAGGYNEQFF

V: TRBV5-5
size: many
J: TRBJ1-2
length: 15
D: .
DNA: TGTGCCAGCAGCTTGAATCGGTACTCGGTCTATGGCTACACCTTC
CDR3: CASSLNRYSVYGYTF

V: TRBV7-2
size: many
J: TRBJ2-1
length: 14
D: .
DNA: TGTGCCAGCAGCCCCACGGGACCCACCAATGAGCAGTTCTTC
CDR3: CASSPTGPTNEQFF

V: TRBV18
size: .
J: TRBJ2-7
length: 17
D: TRBD1
DNA: TGTGCCAGCTCACCACCACAGACAGGGGTAAAAGCCTACGAGCAGTACTTC
CDR3: CASSPPQTGVKAYEQYF

V: TRBV12-5
size: many
J: TRBJ2-1
length: 14
D: .
DNA: TGTGCTAGTGGTCCGGGGGACAGCTACAATGAGCAGTTCTTC
CDR3: CASGPGDSYNEQFF

V: TRBV28
size: many
J: TRBJ2-3
length: 14
D: .
DNA: TGTGCCAGCAGTTCCCCCGGACTAACAGATACGCAGTATTTT
CDR3: CASSSPGLTDTQYF

V: TRBV20-1
size: .
J: TRBJ1-5
length: 15
D: TRBD1
DNA: TGCAGTGCTAGGAGAGGGACAGGGCGGAATCAGCCCCAGCATTTT
CDR3: CSARRGTGRNQPQHF

V: TRBV4-2
size: many
J: TRBJ1-1
length: 13
D: .
DNA: TGTGCCAGCAGCCAAGAATGGGGACCTGAAGCTTTCTTT
CDR3: CASSQEWGPEAFF

V: TRBV4-1
size: .
J: TRBJ2-7
length: 18
D: .
DNA: TGCGCCAGCAGCCAATCAAAAGGGGGCCTAGCGGGCGCCTACGAGCAGTACTTC
CDR3: CASSQSKGGLAGAYEQYF

V: TRBV4-3
size: many
J: TRBJ2-3
length: 15
D: .
DNA: TGCGCCAGCAGCCAAGATCGGCCGGGGCGGGATACGCAGTATTTT
CDR3: CASSQDRPGRDTQYF

V: TRBV10-3
size: few
J: TRBJ1-1
length: 15
D: .
DNA: TGTGCCATCAGCACCCGCCAGGGGAAAACGGATGAAGCTTTCTTT
CDR3: CAISTRQGKTDEAFF

V: TRBV18
size: few
J: TRBJ1-4
length: 14
D: .
DNA: TGTGCCAGCTCACCAAGGGCTGGGGATGAAAAACTGTTTTTT
CDR3: CASSPRAGDEKLFF

V: TRBV4-1
size: few
J: TRBJ2-7
length: 15
D: .
DNA: TGCGCCAGCAGCCAAGATGAGGGTAAGCTTACGGAGCAGTACTTC
CDR3: CASSQDEGKLTEQYF

V: TRBV12-3/TRBV12-4
size: many
J: TRBJ2-5
length: 13
D: .
DNA: TGTGCCAGCAGTTTAGCCCTAGTTGGGACCCAGTACTTC
CDR3: CASSLALVGTQYF

V: TRBV11-1
size: many
J: TRBJ1-2
length: 14
D: .
DNA: TGTGCCAGCAGCAAGGAGACAGTGATGAATGGCTACACCTTC
CDR3: CASSKETVMNGYTF

V: TRBV5-5
size: few
J: TRBJ2-4
length: 15
D: .
DNA: TGTGCCAGCAGCTGGGAGCCGGGACAAGTAAACATTCAGTACTTC
CDR3: CASSWEPGQVNIQYF

V: TRBV7-3
size: few
J: TRBJ2-7
length: 15
D: .
DNA: TGTGCCAGCAGCGCCTTAAAACAGCTAACCTACGAGCAGTACTTC
CDR3: CASSALKQLTYEQYF

V: TRBV4-3
size: .
J: TRBJ2-7
length: 19
D: .
DNA: TGCGCCAGCAGCCGAGATCTTGGTAAGGGCCGGAGCAGCTCCTACGAGCAGTACTTC
CDR3: CASSRDLGKGRSSSYEQYF

V: TRBV10-3
size: many
J: TRBJ1-1
length: 23
D: .
DNA: TGTGCCATCAGTGATGGTTATGCGGTCCGGGGCAGGGCATCAGCCGAAAGTAGCGAGAAAGCTTTCTTT
CDR3: CAISDGYAVRGRASAESSEKAFF

V: TRBV12-3/TRBV12-4
size: many
J: TRBJ2-1
length: 15
D: .
DNA: TGTGCCAGCAGTGTCCGGGAGCTACGTGACAATGAGCAGTTCTTC
CDR3: CASSVRELRDNEQFF

V: TRBV6-2/TRBV6-3
size: few
J: TRBJ2-7
length: 15
D: TRBD2
DNA: TGTGCCAGCACCAAACTAGCGGGAGTTTCCTACGAGCAGTACTTC
CDR3: CASTKLAGVSYEQYF

V: TRBV14
size: .
J: TRBJ1-5
length: 15
D: TRBD1
DNA: TGTGCCAGCAGCCGGAACAGGGGGCGAGGCCAGCCCCAGCATTTT
CDR3: CASSRNRGRGQPQHF

V: TRBV5-1
size: many
J: TRBJ1-2
length: 15
D: TRBD1
DNA: TGCGCCAGCAGCACCAGGGACAGGGGACTGCTTGGCTACACCTTC
CDR3: CASSTRDRGLLGYTF

V: TRBV5-5
size: .
J: TRBJ2-7
length: 14
D: .
DNA: TGTGCCAGCAGCGGAAACCCTACTAACTACGAGCAGTACTTC
CDR3: CASSGNPTNYEQYF

V: TRBV9
size: many
J: TRBJ1-1
length: 12
D: .
DNA: TGTGCCAGCAGCGTAGATGGCACTGAAGCTTTCTTT
CDR3: CASSVDGTEAFF

V: TRBV28
size: many
J: TRBJ2-1
length: 11
D: .
DNA: TGTGCCAGCTACGGGTACAATGAGCAGTTCTTC
CDR3: CASYGYNEQFF

V: TRBV5-1
size: many
J: TRBJ1-2
length: 14
D: TRBD1
DNA: TGCGCCAGCAGCTCGGGACAGCTTAACTATGGCTACACCTTC
CDR3: CASSSGQLNYGYTF

V: TRBV12-3/TRBV12-4
size: .
J: TRBJ2-7
length: 16
D: TRBD2
DNA: TGTGCCAGCAGCCGAAGACTAGCGGGGGGGCCGTGGGAGCAGTACTTC
CDR3: CASSRRLAGGPWEQYF

V: TRBV20-1
size: many
J: TRBJ2-1
length: 14
D: .
DNA: TGCAGTGCTAGAACCCCGCAGAAGTACAATGAGCAGTTCTTC
CDR3: CSARTPQKYNEQFF

V: TRBV7-9
size: many
J: TRBJ2-5
length: 14
D: TRBD2
DNA: TGTGCCAGCAGCCGTACTAGCGCGGAAGAGACCCAGTACTTC
CDR3: CASSRTSAEETQYF